Here is one T cell receptor beta chain with its context. Its antigen is unidentified. The CDR3 has 14 amino acids. V lost 4 bases to trimming and J lost 3 bases, with 12 bases between them. The germline gives CDR1 LGHNA, CDR2 YNFKEQ. The sample comes from a study of T cell responses to AZD1222 COVID-19 vaccine. General study points: Clonal diversity was possibly underestimated, and white British individuals and females predominated among donors.

The protocol was immunoSEQ multiplex PCR, while the TCRdb copy is restricted to in-frame clones and leaves out a portion. The table has tens of thousands of clones, approximately 90% seen once. Specimen: peripheral blood, collected 28 days after the second dose of the MenACWY control vaccine. This rearrangement joins TRBV4-2 to TRBJ1-2; a weak D match, TRBD1 (5 bases). The receptor comes from an adult who received the MenACWY meningococcal vaccine as a control. The CDR3 region has the DNA TGTGCCAGCAGCCCAGAAGGGACTGACTATGGCTACACCTTC. This sequence encodes CASSPEGTDYGYTF.